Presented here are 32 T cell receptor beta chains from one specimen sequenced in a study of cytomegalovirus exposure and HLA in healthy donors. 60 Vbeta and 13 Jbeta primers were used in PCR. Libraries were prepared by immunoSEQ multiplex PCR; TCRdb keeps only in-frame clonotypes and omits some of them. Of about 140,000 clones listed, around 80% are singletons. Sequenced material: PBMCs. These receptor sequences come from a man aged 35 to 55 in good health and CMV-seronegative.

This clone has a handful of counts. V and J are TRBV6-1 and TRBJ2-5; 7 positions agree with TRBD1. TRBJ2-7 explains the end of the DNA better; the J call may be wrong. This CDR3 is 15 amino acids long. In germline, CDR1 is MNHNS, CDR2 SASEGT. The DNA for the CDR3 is TGTGCCAGCATTCTTGCAGGGGGTTGGCGGTACGAGCAGTACTTC. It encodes CASILAGGWRYEQYF.

CDR3 amino acids: CASSKDSDRNNEQFF. CDR3 in DNA: TGTGCCAGCAGCAAAGATTCGGACAGGAACAATGAGCAGTTCTTC. The V call is TRBV6-4, the J call TRBJ2-1; 7 positions match TRBD1. Germline assignment: CDR1 MRHNA and CDR2 SNTAGT. This CDR3 comprises 15 residues. V trimming: 6 bases; J trimming: 5 bases; junction bases outside the gene matches: 10.

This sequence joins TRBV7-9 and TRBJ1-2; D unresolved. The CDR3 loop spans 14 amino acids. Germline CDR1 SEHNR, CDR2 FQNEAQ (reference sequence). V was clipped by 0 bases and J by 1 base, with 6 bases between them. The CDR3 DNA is TGTGCCAGCAGCTTAGCTCCGGGTAACTATGGCTACACCTTC. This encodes CASSLAPGNYGYTF.

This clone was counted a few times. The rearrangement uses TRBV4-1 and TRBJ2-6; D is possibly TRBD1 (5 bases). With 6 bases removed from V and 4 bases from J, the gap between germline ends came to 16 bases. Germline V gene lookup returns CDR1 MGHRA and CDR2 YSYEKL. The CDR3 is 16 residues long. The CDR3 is CASRSIGVAGANVLTF. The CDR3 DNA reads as TGCGCCAGCAGAAGTATAGGGGTTGCCGGGGCCAACGTCCTGACTTTC.

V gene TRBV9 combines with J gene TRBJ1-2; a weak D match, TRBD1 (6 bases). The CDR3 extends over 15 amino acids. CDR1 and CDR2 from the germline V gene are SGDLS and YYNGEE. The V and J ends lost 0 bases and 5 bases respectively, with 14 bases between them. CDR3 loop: CASSVARAGEYGYTF. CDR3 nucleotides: TGTGCCAGCAGCGTAGCGAGGGCAGGGGAGTATGGCTACACCTTC.

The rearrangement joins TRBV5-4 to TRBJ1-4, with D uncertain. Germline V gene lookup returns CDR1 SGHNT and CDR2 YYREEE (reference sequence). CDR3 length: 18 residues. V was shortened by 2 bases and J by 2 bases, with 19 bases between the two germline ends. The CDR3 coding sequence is TGTGCCAGCAGCTTCCACTTCGGGAGGGTGGGGACTAATGAAAAACTGTTTTTT. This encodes CASSFHFGRVGTNEKLFF.

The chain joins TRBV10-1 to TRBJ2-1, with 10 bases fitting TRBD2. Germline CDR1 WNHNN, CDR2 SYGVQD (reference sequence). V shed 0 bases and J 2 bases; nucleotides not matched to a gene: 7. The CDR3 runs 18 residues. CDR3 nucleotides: TGCGCCAGCAGTGAGTCCCCAATAGCGGGGGGCACCTACAATGAGCAGTTCTTC. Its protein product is CASSESPIAGGTYNEQFF.

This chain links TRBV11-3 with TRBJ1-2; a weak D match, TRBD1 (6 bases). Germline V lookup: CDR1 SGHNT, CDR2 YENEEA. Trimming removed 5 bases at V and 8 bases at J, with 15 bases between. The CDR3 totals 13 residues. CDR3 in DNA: TGTGCCAGCAGCAACGGACGGCAGGGGGGCTACACCTTC. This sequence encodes CASSNGRQGGYTF.

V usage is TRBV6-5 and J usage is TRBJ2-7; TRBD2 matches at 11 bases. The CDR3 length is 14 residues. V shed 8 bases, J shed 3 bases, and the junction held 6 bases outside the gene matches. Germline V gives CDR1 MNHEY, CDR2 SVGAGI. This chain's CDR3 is CASASGGIHYEQYF. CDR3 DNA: TGTGCCAGCGCTAGCGGGGGGATACACTACGAGCAGTACTTC.

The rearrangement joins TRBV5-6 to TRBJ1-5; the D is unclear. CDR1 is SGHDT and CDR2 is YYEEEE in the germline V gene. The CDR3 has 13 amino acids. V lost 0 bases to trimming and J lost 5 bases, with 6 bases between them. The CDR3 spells CASSLVGDQPQHF. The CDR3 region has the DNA TGTGCCAGCAGCTTGGTCGGGGATCAGCCCCAGCATTTT.

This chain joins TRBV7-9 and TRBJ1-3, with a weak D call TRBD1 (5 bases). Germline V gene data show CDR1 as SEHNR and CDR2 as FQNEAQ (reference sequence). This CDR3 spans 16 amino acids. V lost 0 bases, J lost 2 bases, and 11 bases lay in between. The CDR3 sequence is CASSLARGSPGNTIYF. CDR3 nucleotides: TGTGCCAGCAGCTTAGCTCGGGGGAGTCCTGGAAACACCATATATTTT.

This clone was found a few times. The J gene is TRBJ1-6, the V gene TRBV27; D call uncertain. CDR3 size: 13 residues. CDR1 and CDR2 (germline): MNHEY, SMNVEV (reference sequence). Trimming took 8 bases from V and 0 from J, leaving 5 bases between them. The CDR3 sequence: CASGGSYNSPLHF. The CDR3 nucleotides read TGTGCCAGCGGCGGCTCCTATAATTCACCCCTCCACTTT.

CDR3 region: CATSRVDRERETQYF. The CDR3 nucleotides are TGTGCCACCAGCAGGGTTGACAGGGAAAGAGAGACCCAGTACTTC. J is TRBJ2-5 and V is TRBV15, with 7 nucleotides matching TRBD1. V dropped 3 bases and J dropped 4; count of bases not matched to a gene: 8. CDR1 and CDR2 (germline): LNHNV, YYDKDF (reference sequence). The CDR3 extends over 15 amino acids.

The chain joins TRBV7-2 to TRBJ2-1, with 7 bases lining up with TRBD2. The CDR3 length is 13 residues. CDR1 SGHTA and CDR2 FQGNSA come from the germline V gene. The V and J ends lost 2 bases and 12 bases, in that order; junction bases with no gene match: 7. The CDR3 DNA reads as TGTGCCAGCAGCTTACGAAGCGGGGAAGGGCAGTTCTTC. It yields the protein CASSLRSGEGQFF.

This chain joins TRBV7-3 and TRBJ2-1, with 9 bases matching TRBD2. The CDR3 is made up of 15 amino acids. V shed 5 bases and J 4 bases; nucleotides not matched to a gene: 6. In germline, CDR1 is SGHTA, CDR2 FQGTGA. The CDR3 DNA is TGTGCCAGCAGCCCCTCACTAGCGGGTTACAATGAGCAGTTCTTC. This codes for CASSPSLAGYNEQFF.

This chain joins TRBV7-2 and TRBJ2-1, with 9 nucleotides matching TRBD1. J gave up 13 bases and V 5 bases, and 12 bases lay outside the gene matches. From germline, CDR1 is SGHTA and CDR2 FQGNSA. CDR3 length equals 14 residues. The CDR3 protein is CASSPRTGASAQFF. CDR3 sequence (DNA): TGTGCCAGCAGCCCGAGGACAGGGGCATCGGCTCAGTTCTTC.

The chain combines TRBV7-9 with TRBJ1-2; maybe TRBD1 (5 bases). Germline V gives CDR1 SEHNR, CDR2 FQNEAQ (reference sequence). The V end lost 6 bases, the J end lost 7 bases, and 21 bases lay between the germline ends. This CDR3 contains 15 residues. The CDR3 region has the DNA TGTGCCAGCAGTTTCGGAGGGGACCCAGGGCGTGGCTACACCTTC. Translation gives CASSFGGDPGRGYTF. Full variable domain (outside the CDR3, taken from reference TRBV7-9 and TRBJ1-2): DTGVSQNPRHKITKRGQNVTFRCDPISEHNRLYWYRQTLGQGPEFLTYFQNEAQLEKSRLLSDRFSAERPKGSFSTLEIQRTEQGDSAMYLCASSFGGDPGRGYTFGSGTRLTVV.

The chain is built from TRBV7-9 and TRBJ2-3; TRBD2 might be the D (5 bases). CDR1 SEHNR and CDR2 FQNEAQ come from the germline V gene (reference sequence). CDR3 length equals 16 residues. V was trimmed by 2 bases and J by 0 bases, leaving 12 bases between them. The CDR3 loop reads CASSLLAGLSTDTQYF. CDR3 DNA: TGTGCCAGCAGCTTATTGGCAGGACTCAGCACAGATACGCAGTATTTT.

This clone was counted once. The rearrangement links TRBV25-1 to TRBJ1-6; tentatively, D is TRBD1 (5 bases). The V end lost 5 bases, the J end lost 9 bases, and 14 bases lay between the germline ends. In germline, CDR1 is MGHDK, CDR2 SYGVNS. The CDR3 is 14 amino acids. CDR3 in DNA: TGTGCCAGCAGTTCATGGGGCAGTGGTTCACCCCTCCACTTT. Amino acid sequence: CASSSWGSGSPLHF. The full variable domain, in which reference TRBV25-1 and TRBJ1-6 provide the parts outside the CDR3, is EADIYQTPRYLVIGTGKKITLECSQTMGHDKMYWYQQDPGMELHLIHYSYGVNSTEKGDLSSESTVSRIRTEHFPLTLESARPSHTSQYLCASSSWGSGSPLHFGNGTRLTVT.

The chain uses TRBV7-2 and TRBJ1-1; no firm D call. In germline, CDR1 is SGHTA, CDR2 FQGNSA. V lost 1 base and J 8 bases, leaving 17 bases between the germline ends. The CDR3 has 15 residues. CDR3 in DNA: TGTGCCAGCAGCTTAGTTGACACCGTCGTCCTGGAAGCTTTCTTT. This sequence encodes CASSLVDTVVLEAFF.

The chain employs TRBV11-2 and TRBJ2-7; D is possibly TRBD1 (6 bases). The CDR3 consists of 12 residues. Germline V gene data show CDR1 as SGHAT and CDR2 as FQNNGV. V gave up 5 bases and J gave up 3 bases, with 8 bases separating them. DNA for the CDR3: TGTGCCAGCAGCGTACAGGGCTACGAGCAGTACTTC. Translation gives CASSVQGYEQYF. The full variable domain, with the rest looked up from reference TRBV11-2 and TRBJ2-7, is EAGVAQSPRYKIIEKRQSVAFWCNPISGHATLYWYQQILGQGPKLLIQFQNNGVVDDSQLPKDRFSAERLKGVDSTLKIQPAKLEDSAVYLCASSVQGYEQYFGPGTRLTVT.

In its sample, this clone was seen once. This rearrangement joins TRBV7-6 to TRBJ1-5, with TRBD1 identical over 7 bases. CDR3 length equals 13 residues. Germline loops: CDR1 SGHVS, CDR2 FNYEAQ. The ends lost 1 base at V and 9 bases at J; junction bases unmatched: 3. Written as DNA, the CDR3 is TGTGCCAGCAGCTTAGGAGGGGGCGGGCCCCAGCATTTT. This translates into CASSLGGGGPQHF.

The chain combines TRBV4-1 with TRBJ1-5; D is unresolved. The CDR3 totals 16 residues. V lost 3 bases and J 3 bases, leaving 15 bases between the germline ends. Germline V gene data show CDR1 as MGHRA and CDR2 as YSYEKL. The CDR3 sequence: CASSQRSGSNNQPQHF. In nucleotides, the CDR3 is TGCGCCAGCAGCCAGCGCTCAGGTTCCAACAATCAGCCCCAGCATTTT.

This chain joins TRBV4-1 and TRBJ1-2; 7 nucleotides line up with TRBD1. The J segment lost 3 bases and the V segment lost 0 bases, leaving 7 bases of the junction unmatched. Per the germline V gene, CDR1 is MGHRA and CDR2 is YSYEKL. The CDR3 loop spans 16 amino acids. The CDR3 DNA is TGCGCCAGCAGCCAAGATCGTCGGGACAGCTACTATGGCTACACCTTC. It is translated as CASSQDRRDSYYGYTF.

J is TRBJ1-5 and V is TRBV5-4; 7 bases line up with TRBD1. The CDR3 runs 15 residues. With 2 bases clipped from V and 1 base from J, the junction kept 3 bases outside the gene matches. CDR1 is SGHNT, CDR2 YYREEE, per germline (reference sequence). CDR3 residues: CASSLGGSSNQPQHF. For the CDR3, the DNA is TGTGCCAGCAGCTTAGGGGGCTCGAGCAATCAGCCCCAGCATTTT.

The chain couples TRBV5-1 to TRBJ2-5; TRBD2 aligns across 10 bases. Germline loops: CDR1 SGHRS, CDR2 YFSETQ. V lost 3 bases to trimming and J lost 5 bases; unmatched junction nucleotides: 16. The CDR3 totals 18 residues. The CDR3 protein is CASSSSRSSGGIWETQYF. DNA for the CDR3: TGCGCCAGCAGCTCCTCAAGGTCTAGCGGGGGCATTTGGGAGACCCAGTACTTC. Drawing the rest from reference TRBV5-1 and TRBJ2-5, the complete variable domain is KAGVTQTPRYLIKTRGQQVTLSCSPISGHRSVSWYQQTPGQGLQFLFEYFSETQRNKGNFPGRFSGRQFSNSRSEMNVSTLELGDSALYLCASSSSRSSGGIWETQYFGPGTRLLVL.

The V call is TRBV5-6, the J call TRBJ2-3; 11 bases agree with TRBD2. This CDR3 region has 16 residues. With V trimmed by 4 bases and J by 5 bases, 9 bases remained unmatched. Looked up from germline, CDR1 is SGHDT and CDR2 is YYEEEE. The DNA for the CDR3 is TGTGCCAGCAGCCGAATAGCGGGGGGGCCGGGAGATACGCAGTATTTT. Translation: CASSRIAGGPGDTQYF.

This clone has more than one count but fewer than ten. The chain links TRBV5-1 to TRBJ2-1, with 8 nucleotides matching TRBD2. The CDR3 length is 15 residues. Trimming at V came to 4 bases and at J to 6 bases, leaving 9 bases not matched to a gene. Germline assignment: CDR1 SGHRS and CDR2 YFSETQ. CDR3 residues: CASSRGRGGPNEQFF. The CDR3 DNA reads TGCGCCAGCAGCCGGGGACGGGGGGGCCCCAATGAGCAGTTCTTC.

In DNA, the CDR3 is TGTGCCAGCAGCTACGGTCCAGGGGGAAATTACGAGCAGTACTTC. Protein product: CASSYGPGGNYEQYF. The chain carries TRBV6-1 and TRBJ2-7, with TRBD1 matching over 7 bases. Germline lookup yields CDR1 MNHNS and CDR2 SASEGT. The length of the CDR3 is 15 residues. Unmatched junction bases numbered 12, after V lost 6 bases and J lost 4 bases.

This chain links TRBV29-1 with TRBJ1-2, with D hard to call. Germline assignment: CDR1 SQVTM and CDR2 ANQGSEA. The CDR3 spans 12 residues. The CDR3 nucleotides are TGCATCTATAGGTCAGACGAGGGAGGCTACACCTTC. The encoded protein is CIYRSDEGGYTF.

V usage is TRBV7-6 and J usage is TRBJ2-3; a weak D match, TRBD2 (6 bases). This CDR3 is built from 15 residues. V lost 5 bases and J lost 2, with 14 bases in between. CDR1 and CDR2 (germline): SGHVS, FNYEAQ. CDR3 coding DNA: TGTGCCAGCAGCCCAAGACTAGATTCCACAGATACGCAGTATTTT. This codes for CASSPRLDSTDTQYF. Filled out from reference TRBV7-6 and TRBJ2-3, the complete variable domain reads GAGVSQSPRYKVTKRGQDVALRCDPISGHVSLYWYRQALGQGPEFLTYFNYEAQQDKSGLPNDRFSAERPEGSISTLTIQRTEQRDSAMYRCASSPRLDSTDTQYFGPGTRLTVL.

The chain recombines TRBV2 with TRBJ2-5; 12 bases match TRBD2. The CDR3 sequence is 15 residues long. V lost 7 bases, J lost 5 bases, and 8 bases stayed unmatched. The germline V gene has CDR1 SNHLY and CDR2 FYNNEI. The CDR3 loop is CASTRTSGVGETQYF. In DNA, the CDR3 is TGTGCCAGCACCCGGACTAGCGGGGTCGGGGAGACCCAGTACTTC. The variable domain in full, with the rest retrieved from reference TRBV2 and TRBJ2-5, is EPEVTQTPSHQVTQMGQEVILRCVPISNHLYFYWYRQILGQKVEFLVSFYNNEISEKSEIFDDQFSVERPDGSNFTLKIRSTKLEDSAMYFCASTRTSGVGETQYFGPGTRLLVL.